This passage covers 29 T cell receptor beta chains from one sample sequenced in a study of T-cell reconstitution after alpha-beta-depleted transplantation in children (dated by TCRdb to between 2015 and 2016). Preparation of the library involved PCR. Sequencing relied on an Illumina HiSeq 2500. To normalize quantification of the TCRbeta repertoire, the TCR libraries were built with molecular barcoding that relied on unique molecular identifiers. TCRdb trimmed public reads at Q25 via fastp, called clones via MiXCR and kept in-frame beta chains. Every entry covers one CDR3 protein and lists the most common genes and DNA from its rows. Recorded for this sample are hundreds of thousands of distinct CDR3 sequences; roughly 17% of them occurred a single time. Of the sample, about 1.1% is held by the ten largest clones. The sequencing used PBMCs from the stem cell graft donor, collected from the stem cell graft. The receptors were sampled from a human donor who donated a stem cell graft to a child with acute myeloid leukemia.

This clonotype showed up many times. V gene TRBV20-1 combines with J gene TRBJ1-6, with D perhaps matching TRBD1 (6 bases). The germline gives CDR1 DFQATT, CDR2 SNEGSKA (reference sequence). V lost 1 base to trimming and J lost 7 bases, with 11 bases between them. The CDR3 runs 14 residues. The CDR3 region is CSARVDRKNSPLHF. The CDR3 DNA reads as TGCAGTGCTAGAGTGGACAGAAAGAATTCACCCCTCCACTTT.

This clonotype has a handful of counts. The chain employs TRBV7-9 and TRBJ1-1; possibly TRBD1 for D (5 bases). CDR1 is SEHNR and CDR2 is FQNEAQ in the germline V gene (reference sequence). V lost 8 bases and J 3 bases, leaving 13 bases between the germline ends. The CDR3 has 13 residues. CDR3 nucleotide sequence: TGTGCCAGCGGATGGGGGAAATACACTGAAGCTTTCTTT. This translates into CASGWGKYTEAFF. The full variable domain, rest sourced from reference TRBV7-9 and TRBJ1-1, is DTGVSQNPRHKITKRGQNVTFRCDPISEHNRLYWYRQTLGQGPEFLTYFQNEAQLEKSRLLSDRFSAERPKGSFSTLEIQRTEQGDSAMYLCASGWGKYTEAFFGQGTRLTVV.

This clonotype was counted at least ten times. The rearrangement links TRBV20-1 to TRBJ2-1; 8 positions match TRBD1. CDR3 size: 17 residues. The ends lost 6 bases at V and 0 bases at J; junction bases unmatched: 13. The germline V gene encodes CDR1 DFQATT and CDR2 SNEGSKA (reference sequence). The CDR3 is CSAPPQGAASSYNEQFF. The CDR3 DNA reads as TGCAGTGCCCCCCCGCAGGGGGCCGCAAGCTCCTACAATGAGCAGTTCTTC.

This clonotype was counted at least ten times. CDR3 DNA: TGTGCCAGCAGTCAGCCAGTTACCTACGAGCAGTACTTC. It codes for CASSQPVTYEQYF. The rearrangement uses TRBV7-9 and TRBJ2-7, with D unclear. The germline V and J ends were trimmed by 6 bases and 2 bases, with 11 bases remaining between them. CDR1 and CDR2 from the germline V gene are SEHNR and FQNEAQ (reference sequence). The CDR3 sequence is 13 residues long.

This clonotype was counted at least ten times. The rearrangement uses TRBV6-6 and TRBJ1-1; no definite D call. This CDR3 spans 13 amino acids. V dropped 6 bases and J dropped 4 bases, with 12 bases sitting between them. Per the germline V gene, CDR1 is MNHNY and CDR2 is SVGAGI (reference sequence). The CDR3 here is CASSTSGVTEAFF. The DNA of the CDR3 is TGTGCCAGCAGCACCTCTGGTGTCACTGAAGCTTTCTTT.

This clonotype was recorded a few times. CDR3 DNA sequence: TGTGCCAGCAGCTTAGAGGCGCGGAGAGGGACTGAAGCTTTCTTT. This encodes CASSLEARRGTEAFF. This chain connects TRBV7-2 to TRBJ1-1, with D hard to call. CDR1 is SGHTA and CDR2 is FQGNSA in the germline V gene. The ends were cut back, 1 base at V and 5 bases at J, with 14 bases in the middle. The CDR3 contains 15 residues.

This clonotype was picked up a small number of times. This sequence joins TRBV7-8 and TRBJ2-1; D is uncertain. CDR3 size: 11 residues. Between the trimmed V and J ends, which lost 5 bases and 8 bases, there was a span of 7 bases. CDR1 and CDR2 (germline): SGHVS, FQNEAQ. CDR3 nucleotides: TGTGCCAGCAGCCCTATGGATGAGCAGTTCTTC. It yields the protein CASSPMDEQFF.

The V call is TRBV15, the J call TRBJ2-1, with D perhaps TRBD2 (7 bases). Germline V lookup: CDR1 LNHNV, CDR2 YYDKDF (reference sequence). V was clipped by 7 bases and J by 8 bases, with 18 bases between them. This CDR3 is built from 14 residues. The CDR3 region has the DNA TGTGCCACCATCGGGGAACGGGGGGCCTATGAGCAGTTCTTC. As protein: CATIGERGAYEQFF. Drawing the rest from reference TRBV15 and TRBJ2-1, the complete variable domain is DAMVIQNPRYQVTQFGKPVTLSCSQTLNHNVMYWYQQKSSQAPKLLFHYYDKDFNNEADTPDNFQSRRPNTSFCFLDIRSPGLGDTAMYLCATIGERGAYEQFFGPGTRLTVL.

This clonotype occurred many times. This chain's CDR3 is CSAKTGLAGAPTDTQYF. The CDR3, as DNA: TGCAGCGCAAAGACAGGACTAGCGGGGGCGCCTACAGATACGCAGTATTTT. The V and J genes are TRBV20-1 and TRBJ2-3; 13 bases are shared with TRBD2. The CDR3 length is 17 residues. CDR1 DFQATT and CDR2 SNEGSKA come from the germline V gene (reference sequence).

This rearrangement joins TRBV6-1 to TRBJ1-5; 9 bases agree with TRBD1. CDR1 is MNHNS and CDR2 is SASEGT in the germline V gene. Trimming cost V 6 bases and J 5 bases; bases outside gene matches: 8. The CDR3 loop spans 15 amino acids. DNA of the CDR3: TGTGCCAGCAGAGACGCGGGACAGGGCCATCAGCCCCAGCATTTT. Residues: CASRDAGQGHQPQHF.

This clonotype came up many times. The chain combines TRBV20-1 with TRBJ1-5; D might be TRBD1 (5 bases). Between the trimmed V and J ends, which lost 5 bases and 10 bases, there was a span of 21 bases. CDR3 length equals 14 residues. The germline V gene encodes CDR1 DFQATT and CDR2 SNEGSKA (reference sequence). Here the CDR3 DNA reads TGCAGTGCTGGCCCAGGGCCACCGCAGGGCCCCCAGCATTTT. Protein: CSAGPGPPQGPQHF.

This clonotype was counted at least ten times. This chain uses TRBV20-1 with TRBJ1-5; D ambiguous. Germline-derived CDR1 and CDR2 are DFQATT and SNEGSKA (reference sequence). CDR3 size: 13 residues. Trimming cost V 3 bases and J 0 bases, with 6 bases left between them. CDR3 nucleotide sequence: TGCAGTGCTAGGATAGATAGCAATCAGCCCCAGCATTTT. Translation gives CSARIDSNQPQHF.

V is TRBV28 and J is TRBJ2-1; the match to TRBD2 covers 10 bases. Germline CDR1 reads MDHEN; CDR2 reads SYDVKM. V dropped 6 bases and J dropped 7; count of bases not matched to a gene: 15. This CDR3 spans 17 amino acids. CDR3 loop: CASSLEFVLAGENEQFF. For the CDR3, the DNA is TGTGCCAGCAGCCTCGAATTTGTCCTAGCGGGGGAGAATGAGCAGTTCTTC.

The rearrangement joins TRBV20-1 to TRBJ2-2; 8 bases agree with TRBD2. Germline V gene sequence: CDR1 DFQATT, CDR2 SNEGSKA (reference sequence). After removal of 0 bases from V and 7 bases from J, the junction contained 10 bases not matched to a gene. There are 16 residues in the CDR3. The chain's CDR3 is CSARDLRGDFGGELFF. Written as DNA, the CDR3 is TGCAGTGCTAGAGATCTGCGGGGGGATTTTGGCGGGGAGCTGTTTTTT.

This clonotype occurred many times. The rearrangement uses TRBV6-1 and TRBJ1-2; perhaps TRBD1 as D (6 bases). V gave up 5 bases and J gave up 0 bases, with 7 bases separating them. Germline V gene data show CDR1 as MNHNS and CDR2 as SASEGT. This CDR3 region has 13 residues. CDR3 nucleotide sequence: TGTGCCAGCAGTACAGGGACTAACTATGGCTACACCTTC. The encoded protein is CASSTGTNYGYTF.

This clonotype came up many times. V usage is TRBV20-1 and J usage is TRBJ2-3; D is ambiguous. This CDR3 region has 12 residues. From germline, CDR1 is DFQATT and CDR2 SNEGSKA (reference sequence). Trimming shortened V by 6 bases and J by 2 bases, and 9 bases separated the two germline ends. CDR3 protein: CSASGPTDTQYF. CDR3 nucleotide sequence: TGCAGTGCATCCGGTCCCACAGATACGCAGTATTTT.

This clonotype was recorded at least ten times. J is TRBJ2-5 and V is TRBV5-1, with D hard to call. This CDR3 is built from 12 residues. V was trimmed by 3 bases and J by 0 bases, leaving 3 bases between them. Germline CDR1 and CDR2: SGHRS and YFSETQ. The CDR3 bases are TGCGCCAGCAGCTCGAACCAAGAGACCCAGTACTTC. Translating it yields CASSSNQETQYF.

V and J are TRBV3-1 and TRBJ1-6, with D uncertain. The CDR3 length is 15 residues. Germline lookup yields CDR1 LGHDT and CDR2 YNNKEL (reference sequence). V lost 4 bases to trimming and J lost 0 bases, with 7 bases between them. The DNA of the CDR3 is TGTGCCAGCAGCCCCGACCGCTCCTATAATTCACCCCTCCACTTT. Protein product: CASSPDRSYNSPLHF.

V gene TRBV19 combines with J gene TRBJ2-4, with D unclear. V lost 5 bases and J 0 bases, leaving 8 bases between the germline ends. CDR3 length: 14 residues. CDR1 and CDR2 (germline): LNHDA, SQIVND (reference sequence). The CDR3 loop is CASSFGLAKNIQYF. CDR3 DNA sequence: TGTGCCAGTAGTTTCGGGTTAGCCAAAAACATTCAGTACTTC.

This clonotype has only a few counts. The chain carries TRBV5-6 and TRBJ2-3; 10 bases map to TRBD1. The junction had 5 bases not matched to a gene; V was cut back by 0 bases and J by 4 bases. The CDR3 is made up of 16 amino acids. Germline loops: CDR1 SGHDT, CDR2 YYEEEE. In nucleotides, the CDR3 is TGTGCCAGCAGCTTGGACGGACAGGGGGTTGCAGATACGCAGTATTTT. It is translated as CASSLDGQGVADTQYF.

This clonotype was recorded at least ten times. This chain uses TRBV20-1 with TRBJ2-5; D not resolved. From germline, CDR1 is DFQATT and CDR2 SNEGSKA (reference sequence). The CDR3 length is 11 residues. V was shortened by 3 bases and J by 5 bases, with 7 bases between the two germline ends. The CDR3 loop is CSASFGETQYF. CDR3 DNA sequence: TGCAGTGCTAGCTTCGGGGAGACCCAGTACTTC.

The V and J genes are TRBV7-9 and TRBJ1-4; 7 bases are a match to TRBD1. The CDR3 covers 16 residues. CDR1 is SEHNR, CDR2 FQNEAQ, per germline (reference sequence). The trim removed 5 bases at V and 6 bases at J, leaving 12 bases unmatched. CDR3 region: CASSRTSGTVYEKLFF. In nucleotides, the CDR3 is TGTGCCAGCAGCCGAACGTCCGGGACAGTGTATGAAAAACTGTTTTTT.

This clonotype was detected ten times or more. This chain uses TRBV29-1 with TRBJ1-2, with TRBD1 as a possible D gene (6 bases). The CDR3 is 11 amino acids. Germline V CDR1 and CDR2: SQVTM, ANQGSEA. Trimming took off 4 bases at V and 8 bases at J, with 11 bases between the two ends. As DNA, the CDR3 is TGCAGCGTTGCAGGGGTGGAGGGCTACACCTTC. Translation: CSVAGVEGYTF.

The V call is TRBV10-3, the J call TRBJ1-5, with D uncertain. Per germline, CDR1 ENHRY and CDR2 SYGVKD. Trimming took off 6 bases at V and 0 bases at J, with 6 bases between the two ends. The CDR3 runs 13 residues. Here the CDR3 DNA reads TGTGCCATCAGAGAGAATAGCAATCAGCCCCAGCATTTT. This encodes CAIRENSNQPQHF.

This clonotype was counted many times. V usage is TRBV24-1 and J usage is TRBJ1-1; TRBD1 might be the D (5 bases). This CDR3 comprises 13 residues. V was shortened by 1 base and J by 10 bases, with 12 bases between the two germline ends. CDR1 KGHDR and CDR2 SFDVKD come from the germline V gene. The DNA of the CDR3 is TGTGCCACCAGTGATTTTGAAGGGGTCGGAGCTTTCTTT. Its protein product is CATSDFEGVGAFF.

This clonotype was seen ten or more times. The chain employs TRBV4-3 and TRBJ1-6; the D gene is possibly TRBD1 (6 bases). Looked up from germline, CDR1 is LGHNA and CDR2 is YSLEER. Trimming stripped 1 base from V and 6 bases from J, with 7 bases between. The CDR3 has 14 amino acids. The CDR3: CASSQVGANSPLHF. The CDR3 bases are TGCGCCAGCAGCCAAGTGGGGGCTAATTCACCCCTCCACTTT.

This clonotype was seen ten or more times. The rearrangement links TRBV5-1 to TRBJ1-2, with 7 nucleotides matching TRBD1. J was trimmed by 2 bases and V by 5 bases; bases with no gene match: 6. Germline values: CDR1 SGHRS, CDR2 YFSETQ. The CDR3 has 14 amino acids. This chain's CDR3 is CASSPGQANYGYTF. CDR3 sequence (DNA): TGCGCCAGCAGTCCCGGACAGGCCAACTATGGCTACACCTTC.

The chain has TRBV6-2 or TRBV6-3 and TRBJ2-3, with no clear D. Trimming pared 8 bases from V and 2 bases from J, leaving 11 bases between. Germline CDR1 is MNHEY and CDR2 is SVGEGT. The CDR3 spans 13 residues. Written as DNA, the CDR3 is TGTGCCAGCGCCTCGGCGGACACAGATACGCAGTATTTT. Protein product: CASASADTDTQYF.

As regards this clonotype: A clone one base away is much larger, so this may be a read error. The chain has TRBV28 and TRBJ1-1; no reliable D call. In germline, CDR1 is MDHEN, CDR2 SYDVKM. There are 13 residues in the CDR3. V lost 3 bases and J lost 3, with 8 bases in between. CDR3 loop: CASSFGWDTEAFF. CDR3 bases: TGTGCCAGCAGTTTCGGGTGGGACACTGAAGCTTTCTTT.